The clone carrying this TCR beta chain was seen only a few times. The data stem from a study of Ad26.COV2.S vaccination and SARS-CoV-2 variants. Trimming cost V 5 bases and J 0 bases, with 7 bases left between them. CDR3 length: 14 amino acids. Germline-derived CDR1 and CDR2 are SGHAT and FQNNGV. The assay was immunoSEQ multiplex PCR, and TCRdb's table has in-frame clones only and misses some. This sample has approximately 90,000 clones, with under 90% found just once. Sequencing was performed on peripheral blood, taken after recovery from COVID-19. The receptor was derived from a human donor who had recovered from COVID-19. The genes are TRBV11-2 and TRBJ1-4, with D unclear. CDR3 DNA sequence: TGTGCCAGCAGCGTCCTCGCAACTAATGAAAAACTGTTTTTT. Translated: CASSVLATNEKLFF.